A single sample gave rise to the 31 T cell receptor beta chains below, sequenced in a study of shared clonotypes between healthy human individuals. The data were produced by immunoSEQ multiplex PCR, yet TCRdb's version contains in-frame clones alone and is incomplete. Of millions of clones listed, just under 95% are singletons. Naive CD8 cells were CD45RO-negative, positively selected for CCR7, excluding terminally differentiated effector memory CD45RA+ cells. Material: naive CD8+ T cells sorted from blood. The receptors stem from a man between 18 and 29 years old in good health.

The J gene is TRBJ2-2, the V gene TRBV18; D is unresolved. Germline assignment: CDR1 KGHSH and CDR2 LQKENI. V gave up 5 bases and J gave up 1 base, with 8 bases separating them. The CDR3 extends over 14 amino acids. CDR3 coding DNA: TGTGCCAGCTCAGCCCCTAAGAACACCGGGGAGCTGTTTTTT. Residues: CASSAPKNTGELFF.

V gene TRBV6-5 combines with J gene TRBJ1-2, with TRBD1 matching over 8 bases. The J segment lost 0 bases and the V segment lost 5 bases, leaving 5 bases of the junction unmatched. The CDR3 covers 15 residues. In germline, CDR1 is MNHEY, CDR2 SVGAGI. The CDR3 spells CASSIIQGANYGYTF. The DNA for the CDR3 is TGTGCCAGCAGTATTATACAGGGGGCTAACTATGGCTACACCTTC.

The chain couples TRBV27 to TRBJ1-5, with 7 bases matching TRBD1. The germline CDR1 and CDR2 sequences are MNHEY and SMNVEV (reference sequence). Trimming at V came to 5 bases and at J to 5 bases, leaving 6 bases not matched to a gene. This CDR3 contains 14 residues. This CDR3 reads CASSPITGDQPQHF. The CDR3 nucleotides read TGTGCCAGCAGTCCAATAACAGGGGATCAGCCCCAGCATTTT.

The CDR3 bases are TGTGCCAGCTCCCCTTGGAGGGACAGGGGGCCAGATGAGCAGTTCTTC. This translates into CASSPWRDRGPDEQFF. The rearrangement links TRBV18 to TRBJ2-1, with 12 bases lining up with TRBD1. The CDR3 has 16 residues. The germline CDR1 and CDR2 sequences are KGHSH and LQKENI. Trimming took 6 bases from V and 8 from J; bases not matched to a gene: 11.

CDR3 bases: TGTGCCAGCATGAATAGCTCTGGGGCCAACGTCCTGACTTTC. This gives the protein CASMNSSGANVLTF. The chain is built from TRBV28 and TRBJ2-6; no reliable D call. V dropped 7 bases and J dropped 0 bases, with 7 bases sitting between them. Germline-derived CDR1 and CDR2 are MDHEN and SYDVKM. The CDR3 has 14 residues. Full variable domain (outside the CDR3, taken from reference TRBV28 and TRBJ2-6): DVKVTQSSRYLVKRTGEKVFLECVQDMDHENMFWYRQDPGLGLRLIYFSYDVKMKEKGDIPEGYSVSREKKERFSLILESASTNQTSMYLCASMNSSGANVLTFGAGSRLTVL.

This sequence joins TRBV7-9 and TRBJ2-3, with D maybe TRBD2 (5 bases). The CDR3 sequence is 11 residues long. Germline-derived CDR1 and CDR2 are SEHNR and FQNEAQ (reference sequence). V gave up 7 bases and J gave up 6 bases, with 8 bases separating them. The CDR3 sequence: CASTTGDTQYF. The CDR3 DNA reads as TGTGCCAGCACCACGGGGGATACGCAGTATTTT. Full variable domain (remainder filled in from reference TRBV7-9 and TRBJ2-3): DTGVSQNPRHKITKRGQNVTFRCDPISEHNRLYWYRQTLGQGPEFLTYFQNEAQLEKSRLLSDRFSAERPKGSFSTLEIQRTEQGDSAMYLCASTTGDTQYFGPGTRLTVL.

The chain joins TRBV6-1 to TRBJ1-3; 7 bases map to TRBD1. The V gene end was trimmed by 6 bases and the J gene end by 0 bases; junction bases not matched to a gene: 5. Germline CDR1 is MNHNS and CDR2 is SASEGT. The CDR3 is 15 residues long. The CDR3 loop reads CASSVDRNSGNTIYF. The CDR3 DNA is TGTGCCAGCAGCGTGGACAGGAACTCTGGAAACACCATATATTTT.

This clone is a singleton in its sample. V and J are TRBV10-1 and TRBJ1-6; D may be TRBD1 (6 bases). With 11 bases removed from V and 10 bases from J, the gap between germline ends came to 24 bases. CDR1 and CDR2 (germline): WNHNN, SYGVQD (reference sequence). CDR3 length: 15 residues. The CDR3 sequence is CAPAGMSRGSSPLHF. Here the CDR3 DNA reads TGCGCCCCAGCGGGGATGAGCAGGGGTAGCTCACCCCTCCACTTT.

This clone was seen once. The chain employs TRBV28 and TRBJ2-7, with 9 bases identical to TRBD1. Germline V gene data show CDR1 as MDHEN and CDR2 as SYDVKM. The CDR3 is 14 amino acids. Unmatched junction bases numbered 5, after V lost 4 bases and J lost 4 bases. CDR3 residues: CASSSYRGQYEQYF. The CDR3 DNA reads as TGTGCCAGCAGTTCGTACAGGGGGCAATACGAGCAGTACTTC.

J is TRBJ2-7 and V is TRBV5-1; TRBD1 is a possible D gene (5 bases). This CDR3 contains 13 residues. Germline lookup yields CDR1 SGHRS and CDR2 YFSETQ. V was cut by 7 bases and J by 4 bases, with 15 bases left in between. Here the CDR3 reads CASSQDTSYEQYF. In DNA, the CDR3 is TGCGCCAGCTCACAGGACACTTCTTACGAGCAGTACTTC.

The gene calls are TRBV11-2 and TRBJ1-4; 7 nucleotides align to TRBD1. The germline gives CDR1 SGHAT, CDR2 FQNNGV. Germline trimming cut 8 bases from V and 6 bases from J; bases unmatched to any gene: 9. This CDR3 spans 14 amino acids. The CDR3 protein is CASENTGVDEKLFF. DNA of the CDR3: TGTGCCAGCGAGAACACAGGGGTGGATGAAAAACTGTTTTTT.

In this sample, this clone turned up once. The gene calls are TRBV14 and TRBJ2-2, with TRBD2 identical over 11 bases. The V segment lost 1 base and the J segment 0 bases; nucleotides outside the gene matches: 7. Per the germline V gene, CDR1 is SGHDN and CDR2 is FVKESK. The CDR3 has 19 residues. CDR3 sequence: CASSQGNPGLAANTGELFF. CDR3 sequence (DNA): TGTGCCAGCAGCCAAGGAAATCCGGGACTAGCGGCGAACACCGGGGAGCTGTTTTTT.

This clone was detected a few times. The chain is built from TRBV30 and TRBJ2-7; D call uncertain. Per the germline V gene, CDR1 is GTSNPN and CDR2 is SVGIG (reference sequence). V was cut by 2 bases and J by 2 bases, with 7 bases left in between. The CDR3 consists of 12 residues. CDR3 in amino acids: CAWSRATYEQYF. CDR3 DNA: TGTGCCTGGAGTCGGGCAACCTACGAGCAGTACTTC.

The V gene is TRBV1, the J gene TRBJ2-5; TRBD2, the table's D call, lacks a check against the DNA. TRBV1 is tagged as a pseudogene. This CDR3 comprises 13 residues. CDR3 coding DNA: TGCACCAGCAGCCCCCGACTAGTATACACCCAGTACTTC. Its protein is CTSSPRLVYTQYF.

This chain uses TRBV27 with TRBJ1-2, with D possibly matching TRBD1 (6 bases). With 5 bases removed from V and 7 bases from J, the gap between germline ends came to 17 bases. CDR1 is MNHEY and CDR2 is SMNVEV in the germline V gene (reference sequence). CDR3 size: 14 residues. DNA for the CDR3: TGTGCCAGCAGTCCGACACAGGGTCGATCTGGCTACACCTTC. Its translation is CASSPTQGRSGYTF.

The CDR3 region is CASSQDPGVYYNEQFF. DNA for the CDR3: TGCGCCAGCAGCCAAGATCCCGGAGTCTACTACAATGAGCAGTTCTTC. This chain joins TRBV4-3 and TRBJ2-1; D uncertain. The CDR3 runs 16 residues. Looked up from germline, CDR1 is LGHNA and CDR2 is YSLEER. V lost 0 bases, J lost 3 bases, and 12 bases lay in between.

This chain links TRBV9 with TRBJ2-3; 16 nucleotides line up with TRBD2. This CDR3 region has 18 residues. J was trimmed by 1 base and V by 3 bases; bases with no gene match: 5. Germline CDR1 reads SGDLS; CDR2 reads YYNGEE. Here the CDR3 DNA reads TGTGCCAGCAGCGGAGGGACTAGCGGGAGGGCCGGCACAGATACGCAGTATTTT. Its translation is CASSGGTSGRAGTDTQYF.

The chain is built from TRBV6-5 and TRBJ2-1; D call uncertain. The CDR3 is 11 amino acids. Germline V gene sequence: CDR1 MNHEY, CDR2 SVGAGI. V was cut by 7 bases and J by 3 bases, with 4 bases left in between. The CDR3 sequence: CASTNYNEQFF. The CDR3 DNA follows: TGTGCCAGCACTAACTACAATGAGCAGTTCTTC.

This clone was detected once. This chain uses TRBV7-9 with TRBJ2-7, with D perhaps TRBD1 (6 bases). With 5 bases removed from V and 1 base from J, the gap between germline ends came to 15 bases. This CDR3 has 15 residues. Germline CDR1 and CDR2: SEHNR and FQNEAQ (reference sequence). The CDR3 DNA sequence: TGTGCCAGCAGCCCTTCCGCACAGGGTTCCTACGAGCAGTACTTC. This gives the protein CASSPSAQGSYEQYF. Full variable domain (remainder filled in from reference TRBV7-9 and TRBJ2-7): DTGVSQNPRHKITKRGQNVTFRCDPISEHNRLYWYRQTLGQGPEFLTYFQNEAQLEKSRLLSDRFSAERPKGSFSTLEIQRTEQGDSAMYLCASSPSAQGSYEQYFGPGTRLTVT.

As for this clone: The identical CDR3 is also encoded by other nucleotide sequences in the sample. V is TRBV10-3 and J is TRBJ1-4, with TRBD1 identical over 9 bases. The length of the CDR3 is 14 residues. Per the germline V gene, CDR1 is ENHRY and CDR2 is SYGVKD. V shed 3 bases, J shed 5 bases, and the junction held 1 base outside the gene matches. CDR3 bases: TGTGCCATCAGTGATGACAGGGGGAATGAAAAACTGTTTTTT. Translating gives CAISDDRGNEKLFF.

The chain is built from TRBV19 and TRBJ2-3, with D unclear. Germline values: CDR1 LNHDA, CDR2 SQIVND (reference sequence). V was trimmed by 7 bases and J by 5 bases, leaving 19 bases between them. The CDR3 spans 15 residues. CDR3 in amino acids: CASMGISNGQDTQYF. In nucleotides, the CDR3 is TGTGCCAGTATGGGAATCAGCAACGGGCAAGATACGCAGTATTTT.

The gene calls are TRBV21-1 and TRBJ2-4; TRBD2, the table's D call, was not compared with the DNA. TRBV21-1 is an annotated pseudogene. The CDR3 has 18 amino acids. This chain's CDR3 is CASSTGGLAGKVRNIQYF. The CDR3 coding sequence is TGTGCCAGCAGCACTGGTGGACTAGCGGGAAAGGTGCGAAACATTCAGTACTTC.

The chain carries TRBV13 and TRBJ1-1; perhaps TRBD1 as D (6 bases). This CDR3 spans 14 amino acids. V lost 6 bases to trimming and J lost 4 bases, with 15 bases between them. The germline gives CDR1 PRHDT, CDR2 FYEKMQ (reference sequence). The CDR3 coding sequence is TGTGCCAGCAGACAAAGGGGGGCGGGCACTGAAGCTTTCTTT. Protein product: CASRQRGAGTEAFF.

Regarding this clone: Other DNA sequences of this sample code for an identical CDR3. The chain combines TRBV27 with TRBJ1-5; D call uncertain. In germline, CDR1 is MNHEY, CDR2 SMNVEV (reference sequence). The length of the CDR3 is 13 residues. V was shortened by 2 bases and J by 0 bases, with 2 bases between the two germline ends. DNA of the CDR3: TGTGCCAGCAGTTTAGGTAGCAATCAGCCCCAGCATTTT. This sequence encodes CASSLGSNQPQHF.

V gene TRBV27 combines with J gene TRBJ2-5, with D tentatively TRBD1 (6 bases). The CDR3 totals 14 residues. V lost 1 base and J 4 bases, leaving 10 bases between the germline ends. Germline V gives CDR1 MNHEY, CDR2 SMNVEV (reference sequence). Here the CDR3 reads CASSLLPGAETQYF. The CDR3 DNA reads TGTGCCAGCAGTTTATTGCCAGGGGCAGAGACCCAGTACTTC.

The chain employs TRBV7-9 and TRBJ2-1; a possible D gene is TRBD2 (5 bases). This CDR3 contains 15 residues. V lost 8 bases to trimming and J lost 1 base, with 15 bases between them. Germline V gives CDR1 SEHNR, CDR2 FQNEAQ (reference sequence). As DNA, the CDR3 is TGTGCCAGCCGACTGGAGGCTGGATCCTACAATGAGCAGTTCTTC. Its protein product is CASRLEAGSYNEQFF. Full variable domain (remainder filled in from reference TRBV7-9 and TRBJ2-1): DTGVSQNPRHKITKRGQNVTFRCDPISEHNRLYWYRQTLGQGPEFLTYFQNEAQLEKSRLLSDRFSAERPKGSFSTLEIQRTEQGDSAMYLCASRLEAGSYNEQFFGPGTRLTVL.

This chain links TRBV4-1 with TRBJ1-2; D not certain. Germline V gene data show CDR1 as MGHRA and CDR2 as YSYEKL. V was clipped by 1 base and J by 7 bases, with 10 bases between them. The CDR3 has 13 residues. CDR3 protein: CASSQVEAAGYTF. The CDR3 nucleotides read TGCGCCAGCAGCCAAGTGGAAGCGGCTGGCTACACCTTC.

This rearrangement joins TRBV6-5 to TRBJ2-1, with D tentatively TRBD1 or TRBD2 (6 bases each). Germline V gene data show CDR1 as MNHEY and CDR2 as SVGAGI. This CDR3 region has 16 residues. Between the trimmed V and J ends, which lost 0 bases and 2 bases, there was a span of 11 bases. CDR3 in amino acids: CASSYSSGATYNEQFF. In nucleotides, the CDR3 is TGTGCCAGCAGTTACTCGTCGGGGGCCACCTACAATGAGCAGTTCTTC.

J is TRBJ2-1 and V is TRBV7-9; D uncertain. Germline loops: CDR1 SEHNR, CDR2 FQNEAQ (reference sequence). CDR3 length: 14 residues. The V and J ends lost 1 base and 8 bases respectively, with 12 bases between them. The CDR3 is CASSLGFSADEQFF. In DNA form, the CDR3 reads TGTGCCAGCAGCTTAGGGTTTAGTGCGGATGAGCAGTTCTTC.

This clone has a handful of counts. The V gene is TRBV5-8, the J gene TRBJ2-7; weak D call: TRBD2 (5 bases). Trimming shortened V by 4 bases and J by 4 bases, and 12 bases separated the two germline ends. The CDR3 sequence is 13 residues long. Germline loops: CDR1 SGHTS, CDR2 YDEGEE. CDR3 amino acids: CASSLVRGYEQYF. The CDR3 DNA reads TGTGCCAGCAGCCTGGTCCGAGGGTACGAGCAGTACTTC.

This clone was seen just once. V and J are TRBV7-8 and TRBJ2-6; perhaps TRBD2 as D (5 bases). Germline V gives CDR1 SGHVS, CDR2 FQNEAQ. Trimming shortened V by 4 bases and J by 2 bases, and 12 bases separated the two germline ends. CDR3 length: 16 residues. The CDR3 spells CASSSDAGPGANVLTF. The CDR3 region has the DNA TGTGCCAGCAGCTCCGATGCGGGTCCTGGGGCCAACGTCCTGACTTTC.